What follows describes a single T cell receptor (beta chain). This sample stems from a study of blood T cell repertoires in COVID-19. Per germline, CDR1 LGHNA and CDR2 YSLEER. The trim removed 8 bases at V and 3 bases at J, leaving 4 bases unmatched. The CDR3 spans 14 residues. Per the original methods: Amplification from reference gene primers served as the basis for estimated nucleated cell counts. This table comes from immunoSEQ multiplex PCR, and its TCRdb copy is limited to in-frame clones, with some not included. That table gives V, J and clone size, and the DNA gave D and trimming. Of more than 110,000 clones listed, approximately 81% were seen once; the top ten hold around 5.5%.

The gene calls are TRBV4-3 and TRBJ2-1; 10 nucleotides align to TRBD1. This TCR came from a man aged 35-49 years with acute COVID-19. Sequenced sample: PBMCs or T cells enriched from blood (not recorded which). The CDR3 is CASSDRGLYNEQFF. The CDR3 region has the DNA TGCGCCAGCTCTGACAGGGGGCTCTACAATGAGCAGTTCTTC.